The 23 T cell receptor beta chains below come from one sample, sequenced in a study of brain metastases from non-small cell lung cancer. Profiling relied on immunoSEQ multiplex PCR, and the TCRdb table lists in-frame clones only, not all of them. The table has roughly 4,800 clones, about 80% seen once. The material sequenced was tumor-adjacent normal tissue. The receptors were sampled from a donor over 35 with non-small cell lung cancer.

This clone was recorded once. The chain recombines TRBV14 with TRBJ1-4, with 8 bases aligning to TRBD1. Germline V gene lookup returns CDR1 SGHDN and CDR2 FVKESK. J gave up 5 bases and V 3 bases, and 8 bases lay outside the gene matches. The CDR3 is 16 residues long. The chain's CDR3 is CASSHYRTGLNEKLFF. The CDR3, as DNA: TGTGCCAGCAGCCATTATCGGACAGGGTTAAATGAAAAACTGTTTTTT.

This sequence joins TRBV28 and TRBJ2-7, with D perhaps matching TRBD2 (6 bases). The CDR3 spans 16 residues. Germline V gene lookup returns CDR1 MDHEN and CDR2 SYDVKM. With 4 bases removed from V and 1 base from J, the gap between germline ends came to 17 bases. The CDR3 sequence: CASSSSTERASYEQYF. The DNA of the CDR3 is TGTGCCAGCAGTTCCTCGACCGAGCGGGCTTCCTACGAGCAGTACTTC.

The sample holds a few counts of this clone. The chain joins TRBV10-3 to TRBJ1-6; D uncertain. Per germline, CDR1 ENHRY and CDR2 SYGVKD. This CDR3 is 14 amino acids long. Trimming removed 2 bases at V and 6 bases at J, with 8 bases between. This chain's CDR3 is CAISEGPSNSPLHF. The DNA of the CDR3 is TGTGCCATCAGTGAGGGGCCGAGTAATTCACCCCTCCACTTT.

The V gene is TRBV7-3, the J gene TRBJ2-1; 7 positions match TRBD2. The germline gives CDR1 SGHTA, CDR2 FQGTGA. This CDR3 comprises 17 residues. V gave up 2 bases and J gave up 5 bases; unmatched junction bases: 12. CDR3 bases: TGTGCCAGCAGCTTATCGGCCGGACTAGGGGCCAACAATGAGCAGTTCTTC. This encodes CASSLSAGLGANNEQFF.

The genes are TRBV7-3 and TRBJ2-1; no clear D gene. Germline V gene lookup returns CDR1 SGHTA and CDR2 FQGTGA. V was cut by 5 bases and J by 0 bases, with 11 bases left in between. This CDR3 is built from 15 residues. Written as DNA, the CDR3 is TGTGCCAGCAGCCCCGACTTGAGCTCCTACAATGAGCAGTTCTTC. Amino acids: CASSPDLSSYNEQFF.

The chain employs TRBV7-7 and TRBJ2-7; TRBD1 aligns across 11 bases. The V segment lost 5 bases and the J segment 4 bases; nucleotides outside the gene matches: 7. The CDR3 length is 15 residues. Germline lookup yields CDR1 SSHAT and CDR2 FNYEAQ (reference sequence). CDR3 in amino acids: CASSPGTGGMYEQYF. CDR3 nucleotide sequence: TGTGCCAGCAGCCCGGGGACAGGGGGTATGTACGAGCAGTACTTC.

This clone occurred a few times. V is TRBV7-2 and J is TRBJ2-7, with D perhaps TRBD1 or TRBD2 (5 bases each). The CDR3 has 19 residues. Germline-derived CDR1 and CDR2 are SGHTA and FQGNSA. The V and J ends lost 3 bases and 7 bases respectively, with 31 bases between them. The CDR3 DNA sequence: TGTGCCAGCAGCTTTAGAAACCCGGATGTCGAGCGGACACCGGGGGAGCAGTACTTC. Its protein is CASSFRNPDVERTPGEQYF. Combining the CDR3 with reference TRBV7-2 and TRBJ2-7 gives the whole variable domain GAGVSQSPSNKVTEKGKDVELRCDPISGHTALYWYRQSLGQGLEFLIYFQGNSAPDKSGLPSDRFSAERTGGSVSTLTIQRTQQEDSAVYLCASSFRNPDVERTPGEQYFGPGTRLTVT.

The rearrangement joins TRBV30 to TRBJ1-5; possibly TRBD1 for D (6 bases). V gave up 5 bases and J gave up 4 bases, with 15 bases separating them. The CDR3 runs to 14 residues. Germline V CDR1 and CDR2: GTSNPN, SVGIG (reference sequence). The CDR3 sequence is CAWSPGHTNQPQHF. The CDR3 DNA reads TGTGCCTGGTCTCCGGGACATACAAATCAGCCCCAGCATTTT. The full variable domain, with the rest looked up from reference TRBV30 and TRBJ1-5, is SQTIHQWPATLVQPVGSPLSLECTVEGTSNPNLYWYRQAAGRGLQLLFYSVGIGQISSEVPQNLSASRPQDRQFILSSKKLLLSDSGFYLCAWSPGHTNQPQHFGDGTRLSIL.

The rearrangement uses TRBV21-1 and TRBJ1-5; TRBD1, as called in the table, went unchecked against the DNA. TRBV21-1 is a pseudogene. There are 17 residues in the CDR3. The CDR3 coding sequence is TGTGCCAGCAGCAAAGGCCTATTGGACAGGGTGGGTCAGCCCCAGCATTTT. It yields the protein CASSKGLLDRVGQPQHF.

The genes are TRBV28 and TRBJ2-1; 16 bases are shared with TRBD2. This CDR3 contains 14 residues. The germline V gene has CDR1 MDHEN and CDR2 SYDVKM. The junction had 6 bases not matched to a gene; V was cut back by 4 bases and J by 15 bases. As DNA, the CDR3 is TGTGCCAGCAGTTATGGGACTAGCGGGAGGGCCGGGTTCTTC. Protein: CASSYGTSGRAGFF.

The rearrangement uses TRBV5-4 and TRBJ2-3, with 8 positions matching TRBD1. This CDR3 has 13 residues. Per the germline V gene, CDR1 is SGHNT and CDR2 is YYREEE (reference sequence). The junction had 3 bases not matched to a gene; V was cut back by 9 bases and J by 0 bases. The CDR3 DNA is TGTGCCATCCGGACAGGGAGCACAGATACGCAGTATTTT. It codes for CAIRTGSTDTQYF.

This clone was found a few times. The chain combines TRBV5-5 with TRBJ1-2; D gene ambiguous. The CDR3 loop spans 15 amino acids. V gave up 0 bases and J gave up 3 bases, with 12 bases separating them. CDR1 is SGHKS and CDR2 is YYEKEE in the germline V gene (reference sequence). The CDR3 loop is CASSLDAKTHYGYTF. Written as DNA, the CDR3 is TGTGCCAGCAGCTTGGATGCAAAGACCCACTATGGCTACACCTTC. The entire variable domain, with the rest obtained from reference TRBV5-5 and TRBJ1-2, is as follows: DAGVTQSPTHLIKTRGQQVTLRCSPISGHKSVSWYQQVLGQGPQFIFQYYEKEERGRGNFPDRFSARQFPNYSSELNVNALLLGDSALYLCASSLDAKTHYGYTFGSGTRLTVV.

This clone came up once. The V gene is TRBV3-1 (or the pseudogene TRBV3-2), the J gene TRBJ2-5; 10 bases match TRBD2. The V and J ends lost 3 bases and 5 bases, in that order; junction bases with no gene match: 6. This CDR3 contains 15 residues. Germline V gene data show CDR1 as LGHDT and CDR2 as YNNKEL (reference sequence). The CDR3 loop is CASSQVAGGRETQYF. The CDR3 bases are TGTGCCAGCAGCCAGGTAGCGGGAGGTAGGGAGACCCAGTACTTC.

This clone was counted only a few times. The chain uses TRBV13 and TRBJ2-6; the D gene could be TRBD1 or TRBD2 (7 bases each). Looked up from germline, CDR1 is PRHDT and CDR2 is FYEKMQ (reference sequence). Deletions cut 5 bases from V and 6 bases from J, with 23 bases between. The CDR3 sequence is 18 residues long. This CDR3 is CASSPGPGGAELANVLTF. CDR3 coding DNA: TGTGCCAGCAGCCCGGGCCCAGGGGGGGCCGAATTGGCCAACGTCCTGACTTTC.

This clone was counted once. This rearrangement joins TRBV27 to TRBJ1-2; 9 nucleotides align to TRBD1. The CDR3 runs 14 residues. The trim removed 5 bases at V and 3 bases at J, leaving 4 bases unmatched. Germline V CDR1 and CDR2: MNHEY, SMNVEV (reference sequence). CDR3 nucleotide sequence: TGTGCCAGCAGTCAAGACAGGGGGGACTATGGCTACACCTTC. This gives the protein CASSQDRGDYGYTF.

The chain combines TRBV2 with TRBJ2-2; D perhaps matches TRBD2 (5 bases). Trimming left V 7 bases short and J 0 bases short, with 9 bases between. CDR1 and CDR2 from the germline V gene are SNHLY and FYNNEI. The CDR3 covers 14 residues. The chain's CDR3 is CASNLDSNTGELFF. In DNA form, the CDR3 reads TGTGCCAGCAACCTGGACTCGAACACCGGGGAGCTGTTTTTT.

This chain joins TRBV30 and TRBJ1-2, with D hard to call. Germline V lookup: CDR1 GTSNPN, CDR2 SVGIG (reference sequence). V was clipped by 2 bases and J by 3 bases, with 13 bases between them. The CDR3 is 14 amino acids. DNA for the CDR3: TGTGCCTGGAGTCAACGTTCCGCGGACTATGGCTACACCTTC. It translates to CAWSQRSADYGYTF.

The V and J genes are TRBV5-1 and TRBJ2-5; 7 nucleotides agree with TRBD2. The trim removed 4 bases at V and 5 bases at J, leaving 11 bases unmatched. The germline CDR1 and CDR2 sequences are SGHRS and YFSETQ. This CDR3 spans 15 amino acids. CDR3 amino acids: CASSRLAEGGETQYF. The CDR3 DNA reads TGCGCCAGCAGCCGACTAGCAGAGGGCGGGGAGACCCAGTACTTC.

Remarks on this clone: This same CDR3 is encoded by further DNA sequences in the sample. This chain links TRBV24-1 with TRBJ2-3; perhaps TRBD1 as D (6 bases). V was pared by 6 bases and J by 1 base, with 13 bases between. The germline gives CDR1 KGHDR, CDR2 SFDVKD. The CDR3 contains 15 residues. The CDR3 here is CATSSRDIRTDTQYF. CDR3 bases: TGTGCCACCAGTAGCCGGGACATTCGCACAGATACGCAGTATTTT.

The chain is built from TRBV28 and TRBJ2-7; 9 bases are a match to TRBD2. V shed 5 bases, J shed 4 bases, and the junction held 12 bases outside the gene matches. CDR3 length equals 16 residues. Germline CDR1 and CDR2: MDHEN and SYDVKM. The DNA of the CDR3 is TGTGCCAGCAGTCACCCCCTTAGCGGGAGTCGATACGAGCAGTACTTC. It encodes CASSHPLSGSRYEQYF.

The V call is TRBV2, the J call TRBJ1-1; no clear D gene. CDR3 length equals 15 residues. The germline V gene encodes CDR1 SNHLY and CDR2 FYNNEI. Between the trimmed V and J ends, which lost 1 base and 0 bases, there was a span of 9 bases. The CDR3 is CASSEDSPMNTEAFF. Here the CDR3 DNA reads TGTGCCAGCAGTGAAGACAGCCCCATGAACACTGAAGCTTTCTTT.

J is TRBJ2-7 and V is TRBV29-1, with 9 bases aligning to TRBD1. CDR1 and CDR2 from the germline V gene are SQVTM and ANQGSEA. V dropped 7 bases and J dropped 6; count of bases not matched to a gene: 7. CDR3 length: 12 residues. Here the CDR3 DNA reads TGCAGCGGAGGGGACAGGGCGGGCGAGCAGTACTTC. The encoded protein is CSGGDRAGEQYF.

This clone was seen only once. At one end, the junction sequence differs from germline, possibly due to a read error. Within the sample, other DNA sequences also encode this same CDR3. The gene calls are TRBV7-9 and TRBJ2-1; 8 nucleotides agree with TRBD2. The CDR3 has 14 amino acids. Germline values: CDR1 SEHNR, CDR2 FQNEAQ (reference sequence). The CDR3 here is CASSLAGSYNEQFF. CDR3 DNA sequence: TGTGCCAGCAGCCTAGCGGGTAGTTACAATGAGCAGTTCTTC.